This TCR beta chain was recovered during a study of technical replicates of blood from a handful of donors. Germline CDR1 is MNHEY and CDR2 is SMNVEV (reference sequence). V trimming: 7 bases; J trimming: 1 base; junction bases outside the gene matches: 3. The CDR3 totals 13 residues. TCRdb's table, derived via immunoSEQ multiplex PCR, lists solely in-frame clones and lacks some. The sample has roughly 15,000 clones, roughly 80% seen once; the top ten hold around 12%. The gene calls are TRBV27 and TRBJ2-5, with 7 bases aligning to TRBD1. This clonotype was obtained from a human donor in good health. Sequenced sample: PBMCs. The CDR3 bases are TGTGCCAGCAAAGACAGGGTCCAAGAGACCCAGTACTTC. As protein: CASKDRVQETQYF.